This T cell receptor (beta chain) was sequenced during a study of cytomegalovirus exposure and HLA in healthy donors. The study, taken as a whole, reports: Across donors, sequencing depth was assumed by presence/absence analyses to be roughly uniform. The investigators catalogued 150 to 200 TCR beta chains as cytomegalovirus-associated. Highly shared sequence variants in one cluster were likely a sequencing artifact.

A word on this clone: Its antigen remains unidentified.

The PCR had 60 Vbeta and 13 Jbeta primers. Data came from immunoSEQ multiplex PCR; TCRdb stores just in-frame clones and leaves some out. The sample yields some 45,000 clones, 40% to 60% seen once. The length of the CDR3 is 15 residues. Deletions cut 5 bases from V and 2 bases from J, with 15 bases between. Germline CDR1 and CDR2: SEHNR and FQNEAQ (reference sequence). The sample comprised PBMCs. The chain employs TRBV7-9 and TRBJ1-2; a weak D match, TRBD1 (6 bases). The source of this sequence is a human donor in good health. CDR3 in DNA: TGTGCCAGCAGCCCAGGACAGCCGGGGAACTATGGCTACACCTTC. Translating it yields CASSPGQPGNYGYTF.